These 9 T cell receptor beta chains were sequenced from one sample in a study of blood T cell repertoires in COVID-19. Clones were read by immunoSEQ multiplex PCR, and TCRdb kept only the in-frame ones, dropping some. The repertoire has more than 100,000 clones, less than 75% of them found once; the top ten carry about 0.85%. Sequencing was carried out using peripheral blood. The receptor source for this set is a human donor with acute or convalescent COVID-19. The donor label of this sample is uncertain.

This clone was seen repeatedly, ten times or more. In nucleotides, the CDR3 is TGCAGTGCTAGTAGAGGCTATAGCAATCAGCCCCAGCATTTT. Translating it yields CSASRGYSNQPQHF. This chain joins TRBV20-1 and TRBJ1-5; no clear D. This CDR3 comprises 14 residues. Germline V gene lookup returns CDR1 DFQATT and CDR2 SNEGSKA (reference sequence). V lost 3 bases, J lost 0 bases, and 9 bases lay in between.

This clone appeared a single time. The rearrangement joins TRBV18 to TRBJ1-5; 12 bases fit TRBD1. Germline assignment: CDR1 KGHSH and CDR2 LQKENI. The CDR3 has 15 amino acids. J lost 6 bases, V lost 5 bases, and 5 bases had no gene match. This chain's CDR3 is CASSGTGGGGQPQHF. In nucleotides, the CDR3 is TGTGCCAGCTCAGGGACAGGGGGCGGAGGTCAGCCCCAGCATTTT. The variable domain in full, completed from reference TRBV18 and TRBJ1-5, reads NAGVMQNPRHLVRRRGQEARLRCSPMKGHSHVYWYRQLPEEGLKFMVYLQKENIIDESGMPKERFSAEFPKEGPSILRIQQVVRGDSAAYFCASSGTGGGGQPQHFGDGTRLSIL.

The chain uses TRBV12-5 and TRBJ2-3; D is ambiguous. Between the trimmed V and J ends, which lost 0 bases and 2 bases, there was a span of 12 bases. CDR1 is LGHNT and CDR2 is FRNRAP in the germline V gene. This CDR3 has 16 amino acids. Here the CDR3 reads CASGLVLSKNTDTQYF. As DNA, the CDR3 is TGTGCTAGTGGTTTGGTACTCTCGAAGAACACAGATACGCAGTATTTT.

This clone was seen only a few times. The chain is built from TRBV4-1 and TRBJ1-1; D is unclear. The germline CDR1 and CDR2 sequences are MGHRA and YSYEKL. The length of the CDR3 is 14 residues. The germline V and J ends were trimmed by 7 bases and 1 base, with 13 bases remaining between them. The CDR3 bases are TGCGCCAGCACACCCCCCCCAGGGAACACTGAAGCTTTCTTT. Residues: CASTPPPGNTEAFF.

The chain employs TRBV6-5 and TRBJ2-3; 8 nucleotides align to TRBD1. The ends lost 7 bases at V and 0 bases at J; junction bases unmatched: 3. Germline V gene data show CDR1 as MNHEY and CDR2 as SVGAGI. The CDR3 runs 14 residues. CDR3 coding DNA: TGTGCCAGCAACCGACAGGGGAGCACAGATACGCAGTATTTT. It is translated as CASNRQGSTDTQYF.

This sequence joins TRBV18 and TRBJ2-5; no clear D. The V end was cut by 6 bases, the J end by 2 bases, with 10 bases between. This CDR3 spans 13 amino acids. CDR1 KGHSH and CDR2 LQKENI come from the germline V gene. CDR3 nucleotides: TGTGCCAGCTCCCGCGGCCCTCAAGAGACCCAGTACTTC. Translation gives CASSRGPQETQYF. Complete variable domain (other parts from reference TRBV18 and TRBJ2-5): NAGVMQNPRHLVRRRGQEARLRCSPMKGHSHVYWYRQLPEEGLKFMVYLQKENIIDESGMPKERFSAEFPKEGPSILRIQQVVRGDSAAYFCASSRGPQETQYFGPGTRLLVL.

The rearrangement links TRBV18 to TRBJ2-3; a weak D match, TRBD2 (6 bases). Trimming removed 6 bases from V and 4 bases from J, with 8 bases in between. CDR3 length: 12 residues. Germline CDR1 KGHSH, CDR2 LQKENI. The CDR3 DNA sequence: TGTGCCAGCTCTACGGGGGCAGATACGCAGTATTTT. It specifies CASSTGADTQYF. Combining the CDR3 with reference TRBV18 and TRBJ2-3 gives the whole variable domain NAGVMQNPRHLVRRRGQEARLRCSPMKGHSHVYWYRQLPEEGLKFMVYLQKENIIDESGMPKERFSAEFPKEGPSILRIQQVVRGDSAAYFCASSTGADTQYFGPGTRLTVL.

The table lists this clone with a few counts. The rearrangement uses TRBV18 and TRBJ1-2, with D maybe TRBD1 (6 bases). CDR1 is KGHSH and CDR2 is LQKENI in the germline V gene. This CDR3 is built from 13 residues. Trimming took off 0 bases at V and 8 bases at J, with 10 bases between the two ends. For the CDR3, the DNA is TGTGCCAGCTCACCACCGGGGGCGCAGGGCTACACCTTC. It translates to CASSPPGAQGYTF.

This clone was seen more than once but under ten times. V and J are TRBV7-2 and TRBJ2-7; TRBD1 matches 7 bases. Germline V lookup: CDR1 SGHTA, CDR2 FQGNSA. This CDR3 contains 15 residues. Trimming cost V 5 bases and J 4 bases; bases outside gene matches: 11. CDR3 sequence reads: CASSMDRLRGYEQYF. The CDR3 coding sequence is TGTGCCAGCAGCATGGACAGGCTAAGGGGATACGAGCAGTACTTC.